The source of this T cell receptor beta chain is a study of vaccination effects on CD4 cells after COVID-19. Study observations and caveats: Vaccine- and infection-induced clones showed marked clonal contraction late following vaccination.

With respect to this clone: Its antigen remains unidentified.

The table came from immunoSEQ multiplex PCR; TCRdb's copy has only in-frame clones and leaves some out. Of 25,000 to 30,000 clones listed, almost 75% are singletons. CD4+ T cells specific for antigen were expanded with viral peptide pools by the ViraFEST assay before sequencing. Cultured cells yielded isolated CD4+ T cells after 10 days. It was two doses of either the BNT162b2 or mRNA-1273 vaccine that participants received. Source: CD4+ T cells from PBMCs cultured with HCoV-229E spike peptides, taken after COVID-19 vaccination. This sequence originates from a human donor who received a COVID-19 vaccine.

CDR3: CASMVLGQGSETQYF. The CDR3 bases are TGTGCCAGTATGGTCCTGGGGCAGGGCTCCGAGACCCAGTACTTC. The chain is built from TRBV19 and TRBJ2-5; possible D gene TRBD1, 5 bases. CDR1 is LNHDA, CDR2 SQIVND, per germline (reference sequence). Trimming removed 7 bases from V and 5 bases from J, with 20 bases in between. The CDR3 totals 15 residues.